The sequence of this TCR beta chain was determined in a study of identical twins. Overall study findings and caveats: In cord blood, abundant beta clonotypes had fewer insertions; memory showed no trend.

Looked up from germline, CDR1 is KGHDR and CDR2 is SFDVKD. The CDR3 is made up of 14 amino acids. The V gene end was trimmed by 4 bases and the J gene end by 1 base; junction bases not matched to a gene: 0. TCRdb re-derived calls from the 5' RACE reads in MiXCR, one entry per CDR3 protein. The table has 1.5 million to 2 million distinct CDR3 sequences, roughly a third seen once; the top ten hold about 0.3%. Turning to this clonotype: Its target is unknown.

The TCR sequence derives from a newborn girl in good health. V and J are TRBV24-1 and TRBJ2-4; 7 nucleotides align to TRBD1. The sequencing sample was made of cord blood. CDR3 bases: TGTGCCACCAGTGAGGACAGGGCCAAAAACATTCAGTACTTC. Translating gives CATSEDRAKNIQYF.